This is a list of T cell receptor beta chains from one sample in a study of neoadjuvant anti-PD-1 for oral cavity cancer. Generated by immunoSEQ multiplex PCR, the TCRdb table keeps only in-frame clones and is missing some. The sample lists about 10,000 clones, roughly 57% occurring once. The specimen was PBMCs, collected after nivolumab (anti-PD-1) treatment. The receptors come from a person aged 40 to 85 with oral cavity squamous cell carcinoma. CDR3s include the opening cysteine and the closing phenylalanine or tryptophan.

v_gene | CDR3aa
TRBV4-1 | CASSQDKDGSNGNTIYF
TRBV5-8 | CASSLGQGVYEQYF
TRBV5-6 | CASSQQYEQYF
TRBV7-8 | CASSLNRGNTEAFF
TRBV6-4 | CASSQELGGMETQYF
TRBV5-1 | CASSPRVSRGWYTEAFF
TRBV6-4 | CASSGEGVCTDTQYF
TRBV28 | CASNPKTGSSYEQYF
TRBV6-1 | CASRAGATGELFF
TRBV9 | CASSGPTSGREYTQYF
TRBV10-2 | CASKNTGTGLQETQYF
TRBV7-8 | CASSGGSYEQYF
TRBV10-1 | CASGGTRGNTIYF
TRBV14 | CASSQDQDPNYGYTF
TRBV28 | CASSLGTLNTEAFF
TRBV5-6 | CAGGTGAYEQFF
TRBV20-1 | CSAADVPGYTF
TRBV19 | CASITNPYEQYF
TRBV27 | CASSPAGVRTEAFF
TRBV7-2 | CASSSAGQTTQYF
TRBV9 | CASSVLVGPPLHF
TRBV10-1 | CASRADLASPDTQYF
TRBV7-2 | CASSLAGGEAFF
TRBV11-2 | CASSLAGLEGQPQHF
TRBV5-3 | CARTRGQTNTEAFF
TRBV5-1 | CASSLPGLYEQYF
TRBV6-5 | CASNPGGRPREQYF
TRBV30 | CAWRGLGGASYEQYF